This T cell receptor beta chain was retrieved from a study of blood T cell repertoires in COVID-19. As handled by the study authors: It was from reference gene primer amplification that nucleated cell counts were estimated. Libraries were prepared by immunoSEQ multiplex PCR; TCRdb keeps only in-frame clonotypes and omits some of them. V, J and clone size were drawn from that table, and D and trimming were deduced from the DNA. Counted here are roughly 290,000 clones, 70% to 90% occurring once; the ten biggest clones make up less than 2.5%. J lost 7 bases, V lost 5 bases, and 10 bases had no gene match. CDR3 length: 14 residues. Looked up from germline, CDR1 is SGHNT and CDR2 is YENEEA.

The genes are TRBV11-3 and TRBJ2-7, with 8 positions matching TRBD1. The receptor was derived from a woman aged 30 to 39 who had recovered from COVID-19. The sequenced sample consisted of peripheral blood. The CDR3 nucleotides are TGTGCCAGCAGCACCCGACAGGGGTCGTGGGAGCAGTACTTC. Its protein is CASSTRQGSWEQYF.